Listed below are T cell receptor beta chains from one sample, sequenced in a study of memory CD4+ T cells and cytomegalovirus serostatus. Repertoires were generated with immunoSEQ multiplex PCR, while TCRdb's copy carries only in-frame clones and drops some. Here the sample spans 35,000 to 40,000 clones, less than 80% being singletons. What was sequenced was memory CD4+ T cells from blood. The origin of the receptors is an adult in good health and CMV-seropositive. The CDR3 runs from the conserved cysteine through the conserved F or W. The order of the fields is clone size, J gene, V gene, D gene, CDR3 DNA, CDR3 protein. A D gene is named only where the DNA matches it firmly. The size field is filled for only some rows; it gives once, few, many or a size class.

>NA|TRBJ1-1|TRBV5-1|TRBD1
TGCGCCAGCAGGCCGGGACAGGGGGTGGGCACTGAAGCTTTCTTT
CASRPGQGVGTEAFF
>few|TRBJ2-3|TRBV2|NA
TGTGCCAGCACCCTTTACCGGGACTTTGAAGATACGCAGTATTTT
CASTLYRDFEDTQYF
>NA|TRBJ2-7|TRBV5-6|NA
TGTGCCAGCAGCTTGACAGCCTCCTACGAGCAGTACTTC
CASSLTASYEQYF
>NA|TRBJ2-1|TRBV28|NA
TGTGCCAGCAGACCTCCCAACCGGCGGGGTTACAATGAGCAGTTCTTC
CASRPPNRRGYNEQFF
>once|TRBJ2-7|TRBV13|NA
TGTGCCAGTGGTCGGACTCAGATCTACGAGCAGTACTTC
CASGRTQIYEQYF
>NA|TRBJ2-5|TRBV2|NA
TGTGCCAGCAGTTTCTGGTACCAAGAGACCCAGTACTTC
CASSFWYQETQYF
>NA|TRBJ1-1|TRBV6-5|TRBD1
TGTGCCAGCACGGACAGGGCGAACACTGAAGCTTTCTTT
CASTDRANTEAFF
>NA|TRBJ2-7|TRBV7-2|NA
TGTGCCAGCAGCTTGGAGGGGGTCTCCTACGAGCAGTACTTC
CASSLEGVSYEQYF
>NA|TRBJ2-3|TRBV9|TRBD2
TGTGCCAGCACCGCGACTAGCGGGGGCACAGATACGCAGTATTTT
CASTATSGGTDTQYF
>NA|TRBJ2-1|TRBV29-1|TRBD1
TGCAGCGTTACAGGGGGCCCGAGCTCCTACAATGAGCAGTTCTTC
CSVTGGPSSYNEQFF
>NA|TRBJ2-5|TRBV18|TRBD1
TGTGCCAGCTCTCGCGAAGGGACAGAAGAGACCCAGTACTTC
CASSREGTEETQYF
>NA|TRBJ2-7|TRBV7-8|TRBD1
TGTGCCAGCAGCTTAGCTGGGACAGTGAGCTCCTACGAGCAGTACTTC
CASSLAGTVSSYEQYF
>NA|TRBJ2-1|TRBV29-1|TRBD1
TGCAGTGCTGCGACAGGGCCTCAGCACAATGAGCAGTTCTTC
CSAATGPQHNEQFF
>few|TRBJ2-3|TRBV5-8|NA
TGTGCCAGCATTGACTGGGGGGGCGCAGATACGCAGTATTTT
CASIDWGGADTQYF
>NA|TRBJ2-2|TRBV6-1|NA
TGTGCCAGCAGTCTACACAGGTGGACCGGGGAGCTGTTTTTT
CASSLHRWTGELFF
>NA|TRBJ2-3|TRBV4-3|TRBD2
TGCGCCAGCAGCCAAGGTTCGGGACTAGCGGGGGCCGGGGATACGCAGTATTTT
CASSQGSGLAGAGDTQYF
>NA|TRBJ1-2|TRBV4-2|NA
TGTGCCAGCAGCCTAGTGGCAGAGAAAAATGGCTACACCTTC
CASSLVAEKNGYTF
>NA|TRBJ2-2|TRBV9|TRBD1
TGTGCCAGCAGCGTAGGACAGGGCTTGCGCGCGAACACCGGGGAGCTGTTTTTT
CASSVGQGLRANTGELFF
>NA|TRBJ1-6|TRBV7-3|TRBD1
TGTGCCAGCAGCAAACGACAGGGTGAATCACCCCTCCACTTT
CASSKRQGESPLHF
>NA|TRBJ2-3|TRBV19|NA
TGTGCCAGTAGTCGACCCGGCACAGATACGCAGTATTTT
CASSRPGTDTQYF
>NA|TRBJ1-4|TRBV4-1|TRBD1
TGCGCCAGCAGCCGAACAGGGGCTCCTAATGAAAAACTGTTTTTT
CASSRTGAPNEKLFF
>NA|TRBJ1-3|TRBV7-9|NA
TGTGCCAGCAGCTTAGTAGGGTACTCTGGAAACACCATATATTTT
CASSLVGYSGNTIYF
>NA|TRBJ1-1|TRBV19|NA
TGTGCCAGTAGGGCAGACAGACTGATGAACACTGAAGCTTTCTTT
CASRADRLMNTEAFF
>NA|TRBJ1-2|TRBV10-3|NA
TGTGCCATCAGTGAGTCCCCAGAATACTATGGCTACACCTTC
CAISESPEYYGYTF
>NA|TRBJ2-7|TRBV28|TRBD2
TGTGCCAGCAGCTTAAGACTAGCGGGAGTCGGCGAGCAGTACTTC
CASSLRLAGVGEQYF
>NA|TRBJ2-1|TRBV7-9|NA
TGTGCCAGCACCCGAAGTGAGGGAGTCTCCTACAATGAGCAGTTCTTC
CASTRSEGVSYNEQFF
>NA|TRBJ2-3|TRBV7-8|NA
TGTGCCAGCAGCTTAACGTGGAGGGGGGGGAGCACAGATACGCAGTATTTT
CASSLTWRGGSTDTQYF
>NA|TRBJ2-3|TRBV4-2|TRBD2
TGTGCCAGCAGCTTAGTGGGGGGAGGGCCTGCAGATACGCAGTATTTT
CASSLVGGGPADTQYF
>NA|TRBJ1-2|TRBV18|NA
TGTGCCAGCTCACCAAATCGACAGCCGGTAGGCTACACCTTC
CASSPNRQPVGYTF
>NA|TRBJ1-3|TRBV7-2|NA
TGTGCCAGCAGCCAGGGAAGCTCGGGAAACACCATATATTTT
CASSQGSSGNTIYF
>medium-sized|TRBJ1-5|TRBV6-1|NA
TGTGCCAGCAGTCCGACAGGAAACAATCAGCCCCAGCATTTT
CASSPTGNNQPQHF